Presented here are 5 T cell receptor beta chains from one specimen sequenced in a study of cytomegalovirus exposure and HLA in healthy donors (dated by TCRdb to the late 2010s). Receptor libraries were prepared by the immunoSEQ multiplex PCR assay. A mixture of 60 forward primers for TCR Vbeta segments and 13 reverse primers for TCR Jbeta segments was used in the multiplex PCR. The clones in this table, taken by TCRdb from immuneACCESS, are in-frame only. Not every clone is retained; where verified, under half of the shortfall comes from an unresolved V gene, and the cause of the rest is unknown. This sample holds about 160,000 clones; just under 80% were observed only once. The ten largest account for approximately 1.3% of the sample. The sequencing sample was made of PBMCs. These receptors all come from a man between 25 and 39 years old in good health and CMV-seronegative.

The chain has TRBV30 and TRBJ2-1; 9 bases fit TRBD1. V dropped 6 bases and J dropped 7; count of bases not matched to a gene: 10. The CDR3 sequence is 14 residues long. The germline V gene encodes CDR1 GTSNPN and CDR2 SVGIG (reference sequence). The CDR3 here is CACRGQGRGNEQFF. CDR3 nucleotides: TGTGCCTGCCGGGGACAGGGCCGGGGAAATGAGCAGTTCTTC.

V usage is TRBV18 and J usage is TRBJ2-7; D uncertain. The V and J ends lost 0 bases and 2 bases respectively, with 11 bases between them. Germline CDR1 KGHSH, CDR2 LQKENI. The CDR3 sequence is 15 residues long. The CDR3 region is CASSPPRTETYEQYF. The DNA of the CDR3 is TGTGCCAGCTCACCACCACGCACCGAGACCTACGAGCAGTACTTC.

This clone occurred a few times. The CDR3 is CAISEGQGSYEQYF. In DNA, the CDR3 is TGTGCCATCAGTGAGGGACAGGGTTCCTACGAGCAGTACTTC. The J gene is TRBJ2-7, the V gene TRBV10-3; 8 nucleotides agree with TRBD1. The CDR3 length is 14 residues. CDR1 and CDR2 (germline): ENHRY, SYGVKD. With V trimmed by 2 bases and J by 1 base, 1 base remained unmatched.

The chain recombines TRBV5-1 with TRBJ2-7; 12 nucleotides line up with TRBD2. The CDR3 is 14 residues long. Germline values: CDR1 SGHRS, CDR2 YFSETQ. V shed 4 bases, J shed 3 bases, and the junction held 2 bases outside the gene matches. CDR3 protein: CASSRTSGNYEQYF. CDR3 nucleotide sequence: TGCGCCAGCAGCCGGACTAGCGGGAACTACGAGCAGTACTTC.

This clone was detected once. V usage is TRBV7-8 and J usage is TRBJ1-5; 7 bases fit TRBD1. The V gene end was trimmed by 0 bases and the J gene end by 5 bases; junction bases not matched to a gene: 7. The germline CDR1 and CDR2 sequences are SGHVS and FQNEAQ. This CDR3 is 16 amino acids long. The CDR3 bases are TGTGCCAGCAGCTTAGCCAACAGGGGAATTGATCAGCCCCAGCATTTT. Translating gives CASSLANRGIDQPQHF.